This T cell receptor beta chain is from a study of CD8 T cells in Susac syndrome. The CDR3 has 17 residues. From germline, CDR1 is MGHDK and CDR2 SYGVNS. Of note for this clonotype: Its ends do not fully match the called genes, so a read error is possible.

RNA amounts of roughly 0.45 to 1 ug underwent reverse transcription with random hexamers. MiXCR, run by TCRdb on the immunoSEQ multiplex PCR reads, gives a single entry per CDR3 protein. The sample records roughly 75,000 distinct CDR3 sequences, 93% being singletons. This TCR derives from a human donor with Susac syndrome. The chain couples TRBV25-1 to TRBJ2-3; D possibly corresponds to TRBD1 (6 bases). Sequenced input: CD4+ T cells from PBMCs. The CDR3 region is CASSDPMRGGSTNTQYF. CDR3 in DNA: TGTGCCAGCAGTGATCCCATGAGAGGGGGAAGCACAAATACGCAGTATTTT.